This T cell receptor (beta chain) was identified in a study of beta chain features in type 1 diabetes. General study findings and limits: Shortening of TCRB CDR3s, moderate but significant, appeared in all four CD4+ subsets of Type 1 diabetes patients.

Isolation of CD4+ naive, central memory, regulatory and stem cell-like memory cells was achieved by sorting via CD45RO/CCR7/CD25/CD127/CD95/CD27. This clone has just a few counts. Its antigen is as yet unknown. Reverse transcribing all isolated RNA meant expressed TCRB transcripts were sequenced. Average reads for naive, central memory and regulatory T cell samples were about 3.57 million. Clones were read by immunoSEQ multiplex PCR, and TCRdb kept only the in-frame ones, dropping some. The sample lists 150,000 to 200,000 clones; around 8.4% were seen once. Sequencing input: central memory CD4+ T cells from blood. The TCR comes from a young woman with type 1 diabetes.

The CDR3 nucleotides are TGTGCCTGCCACAGGGGGGGGGCTGAAGCTTTCTTT. This encodes CACHRGGAEAFF. J is TRBJ1-1 and V is TRBV30; 8 bases agree with TRBD1. The CDR3 runs 12 residues. Germline lookup yields CDR1 GTSNPN and CDR2 SVGIG (reference sequence). V shed 6 bases and J 6 bases; nucleotides not matched to a gene: 6.